This passage covers 3 T cell receptor beta chains from one sample sequenced in a study of PD-L1 blockade in urothelial cancer. Some clones are missing from TCRdb's copy, which holds only in-frame ones; the method was immunoSEQ multiplex PCR. Of around 45,000 clones detected, around nine tenths appear once; the ten largest clones hold roughly 14%. This specimen consisted of PBMCs, obtained around atezolizumab (anti-PD-L1) treatment. These TCRs come from a woman aged 55-69 years with urothelial cancer.

The CDR3 loop reads CASSPRPGAGGKNIQYF. For the CDR3, the DNA is TGTGCCAGCAGTCCCAGACCCGGCGCGGGAGGCAAAAACATTCAGTACTTC. The chain links TRBV28 to TRBJ2-4; 8 positions match TRBD2. The CDR3 sequence is 17 residues long. The junction had 12 bases not matched to a gene; V was cut back by 5 bases and J by 3 bases. Germline-derived CDR1 and CDR2 are MDHEN and SYDVKM.

The sample holds a few counts of this clone. The V and J genes are TRBV7-9 and TRBJ2-5; 7 positions match TRBD2. Trimming cost V 0 bases and J 5 bases; bases outside gene matches: 12. This CDR3 has 17 residues. Germline CDR1 reads SEHNR; CDR2 reads FQNEAQ (reference sequence). CDR3 region: CASSLAGRGGQQETQYF. CDR3 DNA sequence: TGTGCCAGCAGCTTAGCGGGGAGGGGAGGGCAGCAGGAGACCCAGTACTTC.

The chain has TRBV19 and TRBJ2-1; TRBD1 is a possible D gene (7 bases). Germline CDR1 is LNHDA and CDR2 is SQIVND (reference sequence). This CDR3 has 15 residues. The CDR3 is CAIGGKGAITGEQFF. The CDR3 DNA follows: TGTGCTATCGGGGGAAAGGGGGCGATTACAGGGGAGCAGTTCTTC.